This T cell receptor beta chain was documented in a study of CD8 T cells in Susac syndrome. Reverse transcription of about 0.45 to 1 ug RNA used random hexamers. TCRdb used MiXCR to reprocess the immunoSEQ multiplex PCR reads, holding one entry per CDR3 protein. The table lists about 180,000 distinct CDR3 sequences, roughly 94% of them singletons, with approximately 0.099% in the top ten. The authors carried out high-throughput sequencing of TCR beta. They applied it to CD8+ and CD4+ T cells obtained from blood. Susac syndrome patients met recently defined diagnostic criteria for definite or probable disease. Germline V gives CDR1 SGHNT, CDR2 YYREEE (reference sequence). V gave up 3 bases and J gave up 4 bases, with 19 bases separating them. The CDR3 runs 16 residues.

This chain joins TRBV5-4 and TRBJ1-2; D unclear. This sequence originates from a human donor with Susac syndrome. The material sequenced was CD4+ T cells from PBMCs. CDR3 in amino acids: CASSSPVDMIGYGYTF. The CDR3 DNA sequence: TGTGCCAGCAGCTCCCCGGTCGACATGATCGGCTATGGCTACACCTTC.